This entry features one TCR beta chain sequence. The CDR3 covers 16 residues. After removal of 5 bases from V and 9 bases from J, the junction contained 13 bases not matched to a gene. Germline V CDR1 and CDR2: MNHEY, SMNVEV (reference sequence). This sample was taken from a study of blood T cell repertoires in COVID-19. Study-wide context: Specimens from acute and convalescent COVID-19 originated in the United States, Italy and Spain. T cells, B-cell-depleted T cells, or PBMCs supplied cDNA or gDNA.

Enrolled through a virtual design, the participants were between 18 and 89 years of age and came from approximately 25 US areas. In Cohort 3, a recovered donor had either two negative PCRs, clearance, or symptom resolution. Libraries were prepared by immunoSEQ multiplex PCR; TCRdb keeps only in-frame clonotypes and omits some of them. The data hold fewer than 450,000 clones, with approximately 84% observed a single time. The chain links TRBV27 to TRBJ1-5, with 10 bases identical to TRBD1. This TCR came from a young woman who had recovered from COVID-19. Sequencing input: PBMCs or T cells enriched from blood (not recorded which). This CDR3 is CASSGAWTGGGRPQHF. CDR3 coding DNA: TGTGCCAGCAGTGGCGCTTGGACAGGGGGTGGGAGGCCCCAGCATTTT.